This is a list of T cell receptor beta chains from one sample in a study of T cell changes during pregnancy in multiple sclerosis. Using immunoSEQ multiplex PCR, the repertoire was profiled, and TCRdb retains in-frame clones only, with some absent. In the table there are around 100,000 clones, around 90% of which are singletons. The sequencing used peripheral blood, collected in the second trimester of pregnancy. The receptors were gathered from a female donor with multiple sclerosis, enrolled in a pregnancy study. The CDR3 runs from the conserved cysteine through the conserved F or W. Not all rows give a size; the values are once, few, many and, for expanded clones, a class.

len: 17; abundance: .; j_gene: TRBJ1-5; v_gene: TRBV15; CDR3aa: CATSRFGQRDSNQPQHF
len: 16; abundance: .; j_gene: TRBJ2-5; v_gene: TRBV7-6; CDR3aa: CASSSPRQAVRETQYF
len: 15; abundance: .; j_gene: TRBJ2-3; v_gene: TRBV5-1; CDR3aa: CASSLGQGNTDTQYF
len: 12; abundance: .; j_gene: TRBJ1-2; v_gene: TRBV25-1; CDR3aa: CASSGTKGGYTF
len: 12; abundance: .; j_gene: TRBJ1-1; v_gene: TRBV18; CDR3aa: CASSRQGIGAFF
len: 14; abundance: .; j_gene: TRBJ1-1; v_gene: TRBV6-5; CDR3aa: CASTPDRGLTEAFF
len: 17; abundance: once; j_gene: TRBJ1-1; v_gene: TRBV27; CDR3aa: CASSRTMRSFMNTEAFF
len: 11; abundance: .; j_gene: TRBJ2-7; v_gene: TRBV25-1; CDR3aa: CASSRGGEQYF
len: 15; abundance: .; j_gene: TRBJ1-4; v_gene: TRBV27; CDR3aa: CARRGQGPFWEKLFF
len: 15; abundance: .; j_gene: TRBJ1-3; v_gene: TRBV5-6; CDR3aa: CASSLLGDSGNTIYF
len: 13; abundance: .; j_gene: TRBJ1-2; v_gene: TRBV6-1; CDR3aa: CASSEQGTYGYTF
len: 14; abundance: once; j_gene: TRBJ1-2; v_gene: TRBV4-1; CDR3aa: CASSYDRGPNGYTF
len: 15; abundance: .; j_gene: TRBJ1-1; v_gene: TRBV5-1; CDR3aa: CASSLMTGGNTEAFF
len: 12; abundance: .; j_gene: TRBJ1-2; v_gene: TRBV9; CDR3aa: CASNRDGCGYTF
len: 14; abundance: .; j_gene: TRBJ1-1; v_gene: TRBV11-2; CDR3aa: CASSLRGGGTEAFF
len: 14; abundance: .; j_gene: TRBJ1-3; v_gene: TRBV9; CDR3aa: CASSVASSGNTIYF
len: 15; abundance: .; j_gene: TRBJ1-6; v_gene: TRBV5-4; CDR3aa: CASSLPGSDNSPLHF
len: 15; abundance: .; j_gene: TRBJ2-2; v_gene: TRBV2; CDR3aa: CASGFQQGNPGELFF
len: 15; abundance: .; j_gene: TRBJ2-3; v_gene: TRBV7-9; CDR3aa: CASSSGGGYTDTQYF
len: 13; abundance: once; j_gene: TRBJ2-7; v_gene: TRBV5-1; CDR3aa: CASRWTGESEQYF
len: 13; abundance: .; j_gene: TRBJ2-3; v_gene: TRBV5-4; CDR3aa: CASSSTGTDTQYF
len: 14; abundance: .; j_gene: TRBJ2-7; v_gene: TRBV6-5; CDR3aa: CASSYGQGGYEQYF
len: 14; abundance: .; j_gene: TRBJ2-5; v_gene: TRBV7-2; CDR3aa: CASSPAGVQETQYF
len: 15; abundance: .; j_gene: TRBJ2-6; v_gene: TRBV30; CDR3aa: CAWCKDFSGANVLTF
len: 14; abundance: many; j_gene: TRBJ2-5; v_gene: TRBV5-1; CDR3aa: CASSLGGGRETQYF
len: 13; abundance: .; j_gene: TRBJ1-1; v_gene: TRBV9; CDR3aa: CASSLLGTGDAFF
len: 13; abundance: .; j_gene: TRBJ2-7; v_gene: TRBV28; CDR3aa: CASSYESPYEQYF
len: 15; abundance: .; j_gene: TRBJ1-2; v_gene: TRBV27; CDR3aa: CASSSQLGQVHGYTF
len: 12; abundance: .; j_gene: TRBJ2-3; v_gene: TRBV15; CDR3aa: CATSSERDTQYF
len: 10; abundance: .; j_gene: TRBJ1-1; v_gene: TRBV19; CDR3aa: CARRGTEAFF
len: 15; abundance: .; j_gene: TRBJ1-2; v_gene: TRBV9; CDR3aa: CASSVVDREFDGYTF
len: 13; abundance: few; j_gene: TRBJ1-1; v_gene: TRBV6-1; CDR3aa: CASRETVNTEAFF
len: 13; abundance: .; j_gene: TRBJ1-1; v_gene: TRBV14; CDR3aa: CASSQVVGTEAFF
len: 15; abundance: .; j_gene: TRBJ1-1; v_gene: TRBV27; CDR3aa: CASYYQGGLYTEAFF
len: 14; abundance: once; j_gene: TRBJ1-5; v_gene: TRBV30; CDR3aa: CAWEPQGGDQPQHF
len: 17; abundance: .; j_gene: TRBJ2-2; v_gene: TRBV7-6; CDR3aa: CASSPGTGKGNTGELFF
len: 11; abundance: .; j_gene: TRBJ1-1; v_gene: TRBV28; CDR3aa: CASSLMGGAFF
len: 14; abundance: .; j_gene: TRBJ1-4; v_gene: TRBV14; CDR3aa: CASSRSGTGEKLFF
len: 15; abundance: .; j_gene: TRBJ1-3; v_gene: TRBV6-1; CDR3aa: CASRALTDSGNTIYF
len: 13; abundance: .; j_gene: TRBJ2-7; v_gene: TRBV2; CDR3aa: CASADDSYYEQYF
len: 19; abundance: .; j_gene: TRBJ1-2; v_gene: TRBV19; CDR3aa: CASSIDNVAVGTGNYGYTF
len: 16; abundance: .; j_gene: TRBJ1-2; v_gene: TRBV19; CDR3aa: CASSKRDTRTRYGYTF
len: 14; abundance: .; j_gene: TRBJ2-3; v_gene: TRBV5-1; CDR3aa: CASSIWGSTDTQYF
len: 16; abundance: .; j_gene: TRBJ2-3; v_gene: TRBV9; CDR3aa: CASSVGPAPGGDTQYF
len: 13; abundance: .; j_gene: TRBJ2-3; v_gene: TRBV6-6; CDR3aa: CAEAGQITDTQYF
len: 20; abundance: .; j_gene: TRBJ1-4; v_gene: TRBV30; CDR3aa: CAWSGGRPGTVHRGNEKLFF
len: 15; abundance: .; j_gene: TRBJ2-1; v_gene: TRBV5-4; CDR3aa: CASSTGTETSREQFF